The rows below give T cell receptor beta chains drawn from one sample of a study of blood T cell repertoires in COVID-19. Method: immunoSEQ multiplex PCR; TCRdb's copy keeps in-frame clones and lacks some. The profile shows roughly 150,000 clones, approximately 77% of them singletons. Sequenced sample: peripheral blood. The receptors originated from a woman of 80 years or more with active or convalescent COVID-19. The CDR3 runs from the conserved cysteine through the conserved F or W. Each record gives: D gene, J gene, clone size, V gene, CDR3 DNA, CDR3 protein. D genes are given only for firm matches. Rows give clone size only sometimes, using once, few, many, or a class for an expanded clone.

-,TRBJ1-5,-,TRBV18,TGTGCCAGCTCACCGATGGAGGGGAGCAATCAGCCCCAGCATTTT,CASSPMEGSNQPQHF
TRBD1,TRBJ1-1,few,TRBV28,TGTGCCAGCAATCTTAACAGGGGGCTAACTGAAGCTTTCTTT,CASNLNRGLTEAFF
-,TRBJ2-3,-,TRBV7-3,TGTGCCAGCAGCTCCTTGACCAGCGGGTCTACGCAGTATTTT,CASSSLTSGSTQYF
-,TRBJ1-1,-,TRBV28,TGTGCCAGCACCGGGGTGGGCCGTGAAGCTTTCTTT,CASTGVGREAFF
TRBD1,TRBJ1-4,once,TRBV9,TGTGCCAGCAGCCCCGACAGGGGATGGACTGAAAAACTGTTTTTT,CASSPDRGWTEKLFF
-,TRBJ1-5,-,TRBV5-1,TGCGCCAGCAGCTTGGTTCCAGATAATCAGCCCCAGCATTTT,CASSLVPDNQPQHF
-,TRBJ2-2,-,TRBV6-2/TRBV6-3,TGTGCCAGCAGTTACGGAGGGCCCGGGGAGCTGTTTTTT,CASSYGGPGELFF
TRBD2,TRBJ2-2,-,TRBV9,TGTGCCAGCAGCCCGGGCGGGAGGGCCAACGGGGAGCTGTTTTTT,CASSPGGRANGELFF
-,TRBJ1-1,-,TRBV18,TGTGCCAGCTCACCACCGAGCCGGGACACTGAAGCTTTCTTT,CASSPPSRDTEAFF
TRBD2,TRBJ2-4,-,TRBV18,TGTGCCAGCTCACCACCTCGGGGGGACCGTACCAAAAACATTCAGTACTTC,CASSPPRGDRTKNIQYF
TRBD1,TRBJ1-1,-,TRBV10-2,TGCGCCAGCAGCGCTCCGGGACAGCAAAACACTGAAGCTTTCTTT,CASSAPGQQNTEAFF
TRBD1,TRBJ2-2,-,TRBV18,TGTGCCAGCTCACCACCGTCTGCGTCAGGGGGCACCGGGGAGCTGTTTTTT,CASSPPSASGGTGELFF
TRBD2,TRBJ2-3,once,TRBV13,TGTGCCAGCAGCTTTATCCCGGGAGGGGGCACAGATACGCAGTATTTT,CASSFIPGGGTDTQYF
TRBD2,TRBJ2-7,-,TRBV10-2,TGCGCCAGCAGTGAGGGGGGGGGTTTCCGCGAGCAGTACTTC,CASSEGGGFREQYF
-,TRBJ1-1,-,TRBV7-3,TGTGCCAGCAGCTCCGATCCAGGGGACACTGAAGCTTTCTTT,CASSSDPGDTEAFF
-,TRBJ1-5,-,TRBV7-9,TGTGCCAGCAGCCCTGCCGCAGGGGGCAATCAGCCCCAGCATTTT,CASSPAAGGNQPQHF
-,TRBJ1-5,-,TRBV18,TGTGCCAGCTCACCACCGGTGTCAGTTAGCAATCAGCCCCAGCATTTT,CASSPPVSVSNQPQHF
TRBD2,TRBJ2-1,-,TRBV15,TGTGCCACGAGGGGCGGTAGCAGGGCGGGAGGGTTATTCAATGAGCAGTTCTTC,CATRGGSRAGGLFNEQFF
TRBD1,TRBJ1-1,-,TRBV29-1,TGCAGCGTTAAAGACAGGGGGTCACCTGAAGCTTTCTTT,CSVKDRGSPEAFF
TRBD1,TRBJ1-1,-,TRBV29-1,TGCAGCGTTGATCCTAATTTTCCGGGACAGGGGCTCATGAACACTGAAGCTTTCTTT,CSVDPNFPGQGLMNTEAFF
-,TRBJ2-1,-,TRBV9,TGTGCCAGCAGCGTAGTCAAATATAAAGACAGGCATCGGGGTAGCTACAATGAGCAGTTCTTC,CASSVVKYKDRHRGSYNEQFF
-,TRBJ1-3,-,TRBV4-1,TGCGCCAGCAGCCCCAAATTTACAGATATTGGAAACACCATATATTTT,CASSPKFTDIGNTIYF
-,TRBJ2-2,-,TRBV9,TGTGCCAGCAGCGTAGCTAAGAGCGGAAACACCGGGGAGCTGTTTTTT,CASSVAKSGNTGELFF
TRBD1,TRBJ2-1,once,TRBV18,TGTGCCAGCTCACAAAGCCGGGACAGAACCTACAATGAGCAGTTCTTC,CASSQSRDRTYNEQFF
-,TRBJ1-2,-,TRBV6-5,TGTGCCAGCGGTACAGTGGTAAACTATGGCTACACCTTC,CASGTVVNYGYTF
TRBD1,TRBJ2-3,-,TRBV2,TGTGCCAGCAGCGAGCGGGTGGACAGGGGAGATACGCAGTATTTT,CASSERVDRGDTQYF
-,TRBJ2-2,-,TRBV29-1,TGCAGCGTTGAACAGAATCGGGAGGAGCTGTTTTTT,CSVEQNREELFF
TRBD1,TRBJ2-1,-,TRBV28,TGTGCCAGCAGACGACAGGGTAACAATGAGCAGTTCTTC,CASRRQGNNEQFF
-,TRBJ1-1,-,TRBV2,TGTGCCAGCAGCGTCGGGACTGAAGCTTTCTTT,CASSVGTEAFF
-,TRBJ1-6,-,TRBV3-1/TRBV3-2,TGTGCCAGCAGCCAAGATGGCGGGGGTGGTTCACCCCTCCACTTT,CASSQDGGGGSPLHF
-,TRBJ1-1,once,TRBV12-3/TRBV12-4,TGTGCCAGCAGTTTCGGGGGGAACACTGAAGCTTTCTTT,CASSFGGNTEAFF
TRBD1,TRBJ1-3,few,TRBV7-2,TGTGCCAGCAGCGGCCGGGACAGGGGATGGGGAAACACCATATATTTT,CASSGRDRGWGNTIYF
-,TRBJ1-1,-,TRBV19,TGTGCCAGTAGTGAGCGGGATTGGGGCACTGAAGCTTTCTTT,CASSERDWGTEAFF
TRBD2,TRBJ2-1,-,TRBV19,TGTGCCAGTAGTAGTAGCGGGAGGGCGTCCTTTGGTGAGCAGTTCTTC,CASSSSGRASFGEQFF
-,TRBJ1-5,-,TRBV28,TGTGCCAGCAGGGACGCGACAGGAACATTAGGGCCCCAGCATTTT,CASRDATGTLGPQHF
TRBD2,TRBJ2-1,-,TRBV9,TGTGCCAGCAGCGTAGCTAGCGGGAGCGGGGCCAATGAGCAGTTCTTC,CASSVASGSGANEQFF
-,TRBJ2-3,once,TRBV2,TGTGCCAGTACGGGACTCAGCACGTTCACAGATACGCAGTATTTT,CASTGLSTFTDTQYF
-,TRBJ1-6,few,TRBV2,TGTGCCAGCAGTGGGGCAGCAGGAGGGAATTCACCCCTCCACTTT,CASSGAAGGNSPLHF
TRBD1,TRBJ2-7,once,TRBV7-9,TGTGCCAGCTCGGACAGGGGCCCCTACGAGCAGTACTTC,CASSDRGPYEQYF
-,TRBJ2-3,-,TRBV7-2,TGTGCCAGCAGCTTCACTTTCACAGATACGCAGTATTTT,CASSFTFTDTQYF
-,TRBJ1-2,-,TRBV9,TGTGCCAGCAGCGTAGGACAGCGGGCCTTAAACTATGGCTACACCTTC,CASSVGQRALNYGYTF
-,TRBJ2-3,-,TRBV5-1,TGCGCCAGCAGCAAAGGCACTAATCCTTACACAGATACGCAGTATTTT,CASSKGTNPYTDTQYF
-,TRBJ1-2,-,TRBV6-5,TGTGCCAGCAGTTACTCCGGAGTCTATGGCTACACCTTC,CASSYSGVYGYTF
-,TRBJ2-5,-,TRBV5-1,TGCGCCAGCAGCTTCGCTCGGGAGACCCAGTACTTC,CASSFARETQYF
-,TRBJ2-1,-,TRBV5-1,TGCGCCAGCAGCTTGGAAAACTCACACAATGAGCAGTTCTTC,CASSLENSHNEQFF
-,TRBJ2-5,-,TRBV5-1,TGCGCCAGCAGCTTACTCGGGACAATCCAAGAGACCCAGTACTTC,CASSLLGTIQETQYF
-,TRBJ1-2,few,TRBV15,TGTGCCACCAGCACAGGCGAGAACTATGGCTACACCTTC,CATSTGENYGYTF
-,TRBJ1-2,-,TRBV11-2,TGTGCCAGCAGCTTAGGGGCAGGCCACTATGGCTACACCTTC,CASSLGAGHYGYTF
TRBD2,TRBJ2-1,-,TRBV4-1,TGCGCCAGCAGCCACGGACCCGCGGGGGATGAGCAGTTCTTC,CASSHGPAGDEQFF
TRBD1,TRBJ1-3,-,TRBV5-1,TGCGCCAGCAGCGACGGACAGGCCGGAAACACCATATATTTT,CASSDGQAGNTIYF
TRBD2,TRBJ2-1,-,TRBV7-3,TGTGCCAGCAGCCCCGGACTAGTGGGTTACAATGAGCAGTTCTTC,CASSPGLVGYNEQFF
TRBD1,TRBJ1-1,few,TRBV9,TGTGCCAGCAGCCTAGGACAGGCTGGAACTGAAGCTTTCTTT,CASSLGQAGTEAFF
-,TRBJ1-1,-,TRBV10-1,TGCGCCAGCAGTTCCCGTGAGGCAGTCAACACTGAAGCTTTCTTT,CASSSREAVNTEAFF
TRBD1,TRBJ2-7,-,TRBV28,TGTGCCAGCAGTAAGACAGGGGGGGAATACGAGCAGTACTTC,CASSKTGGEYEQYF
TRBD1,TRBJ2-1,-,TRBV19,TGTGCCAGTACCAACCTGGGGGGACAGGGGGTAGGGGAGCAGTTCTTC,CASTNLGGQGVGEQFF
-,TRBJ2-5,-,TRBV4-2,TGTGCCAGCAGCCAAGGGGCCAGAGAGACCCAGTACTTC,CASSQGARETQYF
TRBD1,TRBJ1-1,-,TRBV7-9,TGTGCCAGCAGACACGGACAGGTGAACACTGAAGCTTTCTTT,CASRHGQVNTEAFF